This TCR beta chain was found in a study of radiotherapy plus CTLA-4 blockade in lung cancer. About the study: For 18% of patients, objective responses occurred, and about 30% had disease control.

This table comes from immunoSEQ multiplex PCR, and its TCRdb copy is limited to in-frame clones, with some not included. The sample shows about 77,000 clones, 70% to 80% of them seen only once. The CDR3 has 14 residues. Between the trimmed V and J ends, which lost 6 bases and 2 bases, there was a span of 10 bases. Germline CDR1 and CDR2: LNHDA and SQIVND (reference sequence). Regarding this clone: Its antigen is not known.

Study results and limitations: Tumor-derived TCR clones expanded in blood after radiotherapy plus ipilimumab. Strongest reported response predictors: early blood clone changes and post-radiation interferon-beta.

The chain is built from TRBV19 and TRBJ2-2; the D gene is possibly TRBD1 (5 bases). This clonotype was obtained from a human donor with non-small cell lung cancer whose response to radiotherapy plus ipilimumab could not be evaluated. The sample in question was peripheral blood, obtained from a patient treated with radiotherapy plus ipilimumab. CDR3 protein: CASRQQDNTGELFF. CDR3 bases: TGTGCCAGTAGACAACAGGATAACACCGGGGAGCTGTTTTTT.